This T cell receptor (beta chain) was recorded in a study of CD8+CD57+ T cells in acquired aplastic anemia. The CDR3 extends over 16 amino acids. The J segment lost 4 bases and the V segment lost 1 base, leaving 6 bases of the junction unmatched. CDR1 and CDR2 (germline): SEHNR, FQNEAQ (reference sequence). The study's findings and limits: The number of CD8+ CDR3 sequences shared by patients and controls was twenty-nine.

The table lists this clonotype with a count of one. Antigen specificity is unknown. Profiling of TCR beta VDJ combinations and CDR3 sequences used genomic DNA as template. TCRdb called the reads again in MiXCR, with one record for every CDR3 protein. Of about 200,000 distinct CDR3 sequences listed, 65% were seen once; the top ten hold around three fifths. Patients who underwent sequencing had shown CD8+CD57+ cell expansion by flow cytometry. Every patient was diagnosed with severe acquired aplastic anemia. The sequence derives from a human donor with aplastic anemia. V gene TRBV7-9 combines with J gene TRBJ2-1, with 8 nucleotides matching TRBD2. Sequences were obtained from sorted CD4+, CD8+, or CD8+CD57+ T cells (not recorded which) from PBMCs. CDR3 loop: CASSLGGLVFYNEQFF. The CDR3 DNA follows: TGTGCCAGCAGCTTAGGGGGACTAGTCTTTTACAATGAGCAGTTCTTC. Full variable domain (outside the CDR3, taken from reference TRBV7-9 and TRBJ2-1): DTGVSQNPRHKITKRGQNVTFRCDPISEHNRLYWYRQTLGQGPEFLTYFQNEAQLEKSRLLSDRFSAERPKGSFSTLEIQRTEQGDSAMYLCASSLGGLVFYNEQFFGPGTRLTVL.